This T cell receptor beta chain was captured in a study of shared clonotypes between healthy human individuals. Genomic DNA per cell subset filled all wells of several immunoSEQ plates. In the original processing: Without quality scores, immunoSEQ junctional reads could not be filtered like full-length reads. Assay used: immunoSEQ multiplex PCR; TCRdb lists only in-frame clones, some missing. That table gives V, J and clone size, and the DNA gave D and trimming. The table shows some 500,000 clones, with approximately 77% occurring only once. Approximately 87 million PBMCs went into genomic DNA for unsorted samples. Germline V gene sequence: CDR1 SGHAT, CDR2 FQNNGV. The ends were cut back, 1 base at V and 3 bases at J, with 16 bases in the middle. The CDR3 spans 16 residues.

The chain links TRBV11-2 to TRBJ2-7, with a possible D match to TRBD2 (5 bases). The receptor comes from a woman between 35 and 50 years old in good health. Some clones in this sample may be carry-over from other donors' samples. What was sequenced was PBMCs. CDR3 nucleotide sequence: TGTGCCAGCAGCTTAGCCCCCTTCGGCGGAGGCTACGAGCAGTACTTC. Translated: CASSLAPFGGGYEQYF.